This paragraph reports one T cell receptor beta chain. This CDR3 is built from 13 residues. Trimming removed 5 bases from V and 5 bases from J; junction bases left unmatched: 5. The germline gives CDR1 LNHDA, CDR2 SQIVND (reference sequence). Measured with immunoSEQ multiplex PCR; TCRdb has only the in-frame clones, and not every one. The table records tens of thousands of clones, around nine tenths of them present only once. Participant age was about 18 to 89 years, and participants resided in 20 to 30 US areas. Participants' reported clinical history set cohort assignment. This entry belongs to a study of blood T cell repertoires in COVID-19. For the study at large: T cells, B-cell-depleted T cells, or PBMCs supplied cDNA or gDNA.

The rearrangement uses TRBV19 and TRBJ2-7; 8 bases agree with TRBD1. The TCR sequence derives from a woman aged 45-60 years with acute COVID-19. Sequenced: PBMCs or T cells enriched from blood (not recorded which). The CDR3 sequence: CASSAPGGHEQYF. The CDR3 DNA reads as TGTGCCAGTAGTGCCCCAGGGGGCCACGAGCAGTACTTC.